This T cell receptor beta chain was sequenced in a study of cytomegalovirus exposure and HLA in healthy donors. On the study more broadly: In an early release, HLA-typed donors contributed tens of millions of unique TCR sequences. Study-wide results and limits: Roughly even sequencing depth across donors was the assumption behind the presence/absence analyses. Later on, an analysis showed TCR association rates differing by HLA locus, with DRB1 the most and HLA-C the fewest.

Turning to this clone: Its antigen is currently unknown.

There were likely unrecorded immune exposures, though donors were nominally healthy when sampled. The PCR employed 60 Vbeta primers together with 13 Jbeta primers. Only in-frame clones appear in the TCRdb table, and some are missing; sequencing was by immunoSEQ multiplex PCR. Of about 140,000 clones in the sample, over 65% were seen once. Per the germline V gene, CDR1 is SGHAT and CDR2 is FQNNGV. Trimming cost V 7 bases and J 4 bases, with 16 bases left between them. This CDR3 region has 15 residues. The source is a woman younger than 45 in good health and CMV-seronegative. Input material: PBMCs. V is TRBV11-2 and J is TRBJ2-2; a weak D match, TRBD1 (6 bases). This CDR3 is CASTVGQGITGELFF. The CDR3 DNA is TGTGCCAGCACCGTGGGGCAGGGGATCACCGGGGAGCTGTTTTTT.